These 28 T cell receptor beta chains came from one sample sequenced in a study of vaccination and CD4 T cells after COVID-19. Described treatment: roughly 11-day PBMC culture with coronavirus spike peptide pools or control peptides (ViraFEST assay). The Oncomine TCR Beta short-read assay generated sequence data from the DNA of cultured CD4+ T cells. In TCRdb, the PCR reads were re-called with MiXCR into one record per CDR3 protein. The sample has more than 15,000 distinct CDR3 sequences, about 32% seen once. Antigens of these TCRs are unknown. The sequenced material came from cultured CD4+ T cells from blood. These receptors were collected from a human donor with COVID-19.

For the CDR3, the DNA is TGTGCCAGCAGCTTAGCGGGGGGCTCCAAAAACATTCAGTACTTC. Encoded protein: CASSLAGGSKNIQYF. This rearrangement joins TRBV11-2 to TRBJ2-4; weak D call: TRBD2 (7 bases). The germline V gene has CDR1 SGHAT and CDR2 FQNNGV. The CDR3 consists of 15 residues. V was shortened by 1 base and J by 2 bases, with 9 bases between the two germline ends. Complete variable domain (other parts from reference TRBV11-2 and TRBJ2-4): EAGVAQSPRYKIIEKRQSVAFWCNPISGHATLYWYQQILGQGPKLLIQFQNNGVVDDSQLPKDRFSAERLKGVDSTLKIQPAKLEDSAVYLCASSLAGGSKNIQYFGAGTRLSVL.

This clonotype showed up just once. CDR3 DNA: TGTGCCAGCAGTTTTAAGGGGTCGGTCAGTACTGGGAACTATGGCTACACCTTC. It specifies CASSFKGSVSTGNYGYTF. The chain uses TRBV12-3 or TRBV12-4 and TRBJ1-2; tentative D call: TRBD1 (5 bases). CDR3 size: 18 residues. The V and J ends lost 3 bases and 2 bases respectively, with 22 bases between them.

A remark on this clonotype: A junction boundary mismatches the germline segment, possibly from a read error. This chain uses TRBV27 with TRBJ2-3; no definite D call. Germline-derived CDR1 and CDR2 are MNHEY and SMNVEV (reference sequence). The CDR3 length is 14 residues. This chain's CDR3 is CASSLGVGTDTRYF. For the CDR3, the DNA is TGTGCCAGCAGTTTAGGGGTGGGCACAGATACGCGGTATTTT.

The V and J genes are TRBV7-2 and TRBJ2-7; a weak D match, TRBD1 (5 bases). V lost 5 bases and J lost 3, with 11 bases in between. The CDR3 is 13 amino acids. CDR1 is SGHTA and CDR2 is FQGNSA in the germline V gene. Written as DNA, the CDR3 is TGTGCCAGCAGCCGGCGGCAGGGCTACGAGCAGTACTTC. It is translated as CASSRRQGYEQYF.

This clonotype was picked up a small number of times. J is TRBJ2-5 and V is TRBV24-1; the D is unclear. Germline V gene data show CDR1 as KGHDR and CDR2 as SFDVKD. V was trimmed by 6 bases and J by 3 bases, leaving 16 bases between them. The CDR3 is made up of 15 amino acids. In DNA form, the CDR3 reads TGTGCCACCAGTCAATCAGGTCAGACCGAAGAGACCCAGTACTTC. Translating it yields CATSQSGQTEETQYF.

The chain couples TRBV20-1 to TRBJ2-1, with no clear D. V was cut by 0 bases and J by 8 bases, with 17 bases left in between. CDR1 DFQATT and CDR2 SNEGSKA come from the germline V gene (reference sequence). This CDR3 has 15 amino acids. CDR3 residues: CSARDYIGHRDEQFF. The DNA of the CDR3 is TGCAGTGCTAGAGATTATATCGGCCATAGGGATGAGCAGTTCTTC.

The rearrangement joins TRBV2 to TRBJ1-4; no reliable D call. Germline CDR1 reads SNHLY; CDR2 reads FYNNEI. CDR3 length equals 15 residues. V dropped 6 bases and J dropped 6 bases, with 17 bases sitting between them. The CDR3 nucleotides are TGTGCCAGCAGCCAAGACCAGATGGGATATGAAAAACTGTTTTTT. It yields the protein CASSQDQMGYEKLFF. Full variable domain (missing parts from reference TRBV2 and TRBJ1-4): EPEVTQTPSHQVTQMGQEVILRCVPISNHLYFYWYRQILGQKVEFLVSFYNNEISEKSEIFDDQFSVERPDGSNFTLKIRSTKLEDSAMYFCASSQDQMGYEKLFFGSGTQLSVL.

The V and J genes are TRBV2 and TRBJ2-5, with TRBD1 identical over 10 bases. Germline CDR1 is SNHLY and CDR2 is FYNNEI. The CDR3 covers 14 residues. V lost 4 bases and J lost 5; bases outside the gene matches: 4. The CDR3 DNA follows: TGTGCCAGCAGTGTGCTGGGACAGGGGGAGACCCAGTACTTC. Translated, it gives CASSVLGQGETQYF. The whole variable domain, filled in from reference TRBV2 and TRBJ2-5, reads EPEVTQTPSHQVTQMGQEVILRCVPISNHLYFYWYRQILGQKVEFLVSFYNNEISEKSEIFDDQFSVERPDGSNFTLKIRSTKLEDSAMYFCASSVLGQGETQYFGPGTRLLVL.

V is TRBV6-1 and J is TRBJ1-5; tentatively, D is TRBD1 (5 bases). The CDR3 spans 15 residues. Between the trimmed V and J ends, which lost 0 bases and 3 bases, there was a span of 9 bases. Per germline, CDR1 MNHNS and CDR2 SASEGT. The CDR3 DNA reads as TGTGCCAGCAGTGAAGCTGGGGGTTTCAATCAGCCCCAGCATTTT. Translating it yields CASSEAGGFNQPQHF.

The V call is TRBV6-1, the J call TRBJ2-2; tentative D call: TRBD2 (5 bases). V was clipped by 4 bases and J by 11 bases, with 17 bases between them. CDR1 is MNHNS, CDR2 SASEGT, per germline. The CDR3 is 14 residues long. The DNA of the CDR3 is TGTGCCAGCAGTGTCCCCCCCGGGATTATTGAGCTGTTTTTT. Its protein is CASSVPPGIIELFF.

V gene TRBV7-3 combines with J gene TRBJ1-2; D is ambiguous. Between the trimmed V and J ends, which lost 3 bases and 8 bases, there was a span of 19 bases. The CDR3 extends over 15 amino acids. In germline, CDR1 is SGHTA, CDR2 FQGTGA. CDR3 region: CASSLDGLKREGYTF. CDR3 DNA sequence: TGTGCCAGCAGCTTGGACGGTTTGAAGCGGGAGGGCTACACCTTC.

This chain joins TRBV12-3 or TRBV12-4 and TRBJ2-1, with 8 bases fitting TRBD1. With 3 bases clipped from V and 6 bases from J, the junction kept 13 bases outside the gene matches. The CDR3 is 17 residues long. DNA of the CDR3: TGTGCCAGCAGTTTGGCGCAGGGGGCCGGGCCCAGCAATGAGCAGTTCTTC. The encoded protein is CASSLAQGAGPSNEQFF.

V gene TRBV6-5 combines with J gene TRBJ1-3; D unclear. The CDR3 loop spans 13 amino acids. Germline V gene sequence: CDR1 MNHEY, CDR2 SVGAGI. Between the trimmed V and J ends, which lost 3 bases and 3 bases, there was a span of 6 bases. The CDR3 DNA is TGTGCCAGCAGTTATCGGGGTGGAAACACCATATATTTT. Translating it yields CASSYRGGNTIYF.

This clonotype was seen only a few times. The chain recombines TRBV20-1 with TRBJ1-4, with TRBD1 identical over 8 bases. After removal of 1 base from V and 10 bases from J, the junction contained 11 bases not matched to a gene. The germline gives CDR1 DFQATT, CDR2 SNEGSKA (reference sequence). The CDR3 runs 15 residues. CDR3 DNA sequence: TGCAGTGCTAGAGCCCCCTTTGGACAGGGCGGAAAACTGTTTTTT. It encodes CSARAPFGQGGKLFF.

The V call is TRBV18, the J call TRBJ2-7; 11 positions match TRBD1. This CDR3 spans 14 amino acids. The V gene end was trimmed by 2 bases and the J gene end by 4 bases; junction bases not matched to a gene: 1. From germline, CDR1 is KGHSH and CDR2 LQKENI. The DNA for the CDR3 is TGTGCCAGCTCACCAGGGACAGGGGGGTACGAGCAGTACTTC. It translates to CASSPGTGGYEQYF.

The V and J genes are TRBV6-1 and TRBJ1-6; 7 bases map to TRBD1. The CDR3 has 16 amino acids. After removal of 7 bases from V and 7 bases from J, the junction contained 13 bases not matched to a gene. The germline V gene has CDR1 MNHNS and CDR2 SASEGT. CDR3 sequence (DNA): TGTGCCAGCACCCGATCAGACAGGGCAGGGAATTCACCCCTCCACTTT. Residues: CASTRSDRAGNSPLHF.

The genes are TRBV11-3 and TRBJ2-1; 9 nucleotides match TRBD2. The CDR3 has 18 residues. Germline V gives CDR1 SGHNT, CDR2 YENEEA. The V gene end was trimmed by 1 base and the J gene end by 3 bases; junction bases not matched to a gene: 10. The CDR3 protein is CASSLGVLAGVNYNEQFF. The CDR3 DNA reads TGTGCCAGCAGCTTAGGGGTCTTAGCGGGGGTGAACTACAATGAGCAGTTCTTC.

The chain employs TRBV12-3 or TRBV12-4 and TRBJ2-3; 7 positions agree with TRBD2. Losses at the gene ends were 10 bases for V and 2 bases for J; bases not matched to a gene: 3. The CDR3 runs to 12 residues. CDR3 nucleotide sequence: TGTGCCAACGGGGGGAACACAGATACGCAGTATTTT. Its protein is CANGGNTDTQYF.

The chain recombines TRBV2 with TRBJ2-7, with D possibly being TRBD1 (5 bases). This CDR3 has 13 amino acids. The V and J ends lost 8 bases and 2 bases respectively, with 13 bases between them. Germline assignment: CDR1 SNHLY and CDR2 FYNNEI. Written as DNA, the CDR3 is TGTGCCAGCTGTCGGACATCTCCCTACGAGCAGTACTTC. Translating gives CASCRTSPYEQYF.

The V call is TRBV12-3 or TRBV12-4, the J call TRBJ2-1; unclear D gene. The CDR3 totals 14 residues. V gave up 7 bases and J gave up 6 bases, with 16 bases separating them. CDR3 nucleotides: TGTGCCAGCACCCACGGACGGAGCCGCAATGAGCAGTTCTTC. It codes for CASTHGRSRNEQFF.

Concerning this clonotype itself: Germline and junction disagree at one end, which may indicate a read error. This chain joins TRBV7-2 and TRBJ1-1; perhaps TRBD1 as D (5 bases). CDR3 size: 13 residues. The germline V gene encodes CDR1 SGHTA and CDR2 FQGNSA. CDR3 protein: CASSLRSGKEASF. The CDR3 nucleotides are TGTGCCAGCAGCTTACGATCAGGGAAGGAAGCTTCCTTT.

V and J are TRBV6-2 or TRBV6-3 and TRBJ2-3; 8 bases are a match to TRBD2. CDR3 size: 15 residues. Trimming at V came to 5 bases and at J to 4 bases, leaving 8 bases not matched to a gene. Germline lookup yields CDR1 MNHEY and CDR2 SVGEGT. CDR3 sequence (DNA): TGTGCCAGCAGTGACCCGGGGGGGATCGCAGATACGCAGTATTTT. Amino acids: CASSDPGGIADTQYF.

The chain carries TRBV6-2 or TRBV6-3 and TRBJ1-1, with D maybe TRBD1 (5 bases). The V gene's germline CDR1 is MNHEY and CDR2 SVGEGT. The V end lost 5 bases, the J end lost 0 bases, and 19 bases lay between the germline ends. This CDR3 is 17 amino acids long. In nucleotides, the CDR3 is TGTGCCAGCAGTCACCGACCTCAAGGGGCGGTGAACACTGAAGCTTTCTTT. As protein: CASSHRPQGAVNTEAFF.

This chain links TRBV7-2 with TRBJ2-7, with 12 bases fitting TRBD2. The J segment lost 2 bases and the V segment lost 5 bases, leaving 4 bases of the junction unmatched. Germline lookup yields CDR1 SGHTA and CDR2 FQGNSA. The CDR3 is 15 amino acids. This chain's CDR3 is CASSLTSGGTYEQYF. In DNA, the CDR3 is TGTGCCAGCAGCCTCACTAGCGGGGGGACCTACGAGCAGTACTTC.

In its sample, this clonotype was seen a few times. The genes are TRBV11-3 and TRBJ2-3; TRBD1 agrees at 7 bases. With 3 bases clipped from V and 10 bases from J, the junction kept 7 bases outside the gene matches. The germline CDR1 and CDR2 sequences are SGHNT and YENEEA. The CDR3 runs 13 residues. CDR3 sequence: CASSLQGTVPQYF. CDR3 nucleotides: TGTGCCAGCAGCTTGCAGGGGACAGTACCGCAGTATTTT.

V is TRBV27 and J is TRBJ1-6, with D uncertain. The CDR3 sequence is 15 residues long. Germline assignment: CDR1 MNHEY and CDR2 SMNVEV (reference sequence). The V end was cut by 1 base, the J end by 9 bases, with 13 bases between. CDR3 DNA: TGTGCCAGCAGTTTATGGGAGACACGGGGTTCACCCCTCCACTTT. This translates into CASSLWETRGSPLHF.

This CDR3 reads CSAAPGTSGQETQYF. For the CDR3, the DNA is TGCAGTGCTGCCCCCGGGACTAGCGGCCAAGAGACCCAGTACTTC. V and J are TRBV20-1 and TRBJ2-5; 11 bases agree with TRBD2. The V gene end was trimmed by 5 bases and the J gene end by 1 base; junction bases not matched to a gene: 6. The CDR3 sequence is 15 residues long. Germline lookup yields CDR1 DFQATT and CDR2 SNEGSKA (reference sequence).

This clonotype has more than one count but fewer than ten. V usage is TRBV6-1 and J usage is TRBJ2-3, with TRBD1 matching 8 bases. CDR3 size: 18 residues. V trimming: 6 bases; J trimming: 1 base; junction bases outside the gene matches: 15. Germline assignment: CDR1 MNHNS and CDR2 SASEGT. The CDR3 spells CASSPLGAQGVRTDTQYF. CDR3 DNA: TGTGCCAGCAGCCCCCTGGGGGCACAGGGGGTCCGCACAGATACGCAGTATTTT.